The next 27 T cell receptor beta chains were all read from a single sample in a study of cytomegalovirus exposure and HLA in healthy donors. PCR involved 60 Vbeta and 13 Jbeta primers. Profiled with immunoSEQ multiplex PCR; TCRdb holds only in-frame clones, not every one. The data contain roughly 200,000 clones, 65% to 90% of them singletons. The sample consisted of PBMCs. The receptors originated from a woman between 45 and 60 years old in good health and CMV-seronegative.

CDR3 sequence reads: CASSYEVVHGYTF. The CDR3 coding sequence is TGTGCCAGCAGCTACGAGGTAGTACATGGCTACACCTTC. The chain combines TRBV6-6 with TRBJ1-2, with unresolved D. V was cut by 6 bases and J by 6 bases, with 14 bases left in between. The CDR3 has 13 amino acids. Germline V gene sequence: CDR1 MNHNY, CDR2 SVGAGI (reference sequence).

The V call is TRBV27, the J call TRBJ1-1; D is uncertain. This CDR3 comprises 14 residues. The V end lost 7 bases, the J end lost 3 bases, and 15 bases lay between the germline ends. Germline V lookup: CDR1 MNHEY, CDR2 SMNVEV (reference sequence). The CDR3 reads CASKPGSYHTEAFF. CDR3 in DNA: TGTGCCAGCAAACCGGGATCCTATCACACTGAAGCTTTCTTT.

V gene TRBV5-1 combines with J gene TRBJ2-7; TRBD1 aligns across 8 bases. The CDR3 has 17 amino acids. V was pared by 0 bases and J by 2 bases, with 10 bases of the junction left unmatched. CDR1 is SGHRS and CDR2 is YFSETQ in the germline V gene. The CDR3 DNA follows: TGCGCCAGCAGCTTGGCGGGGGCCGGACAGGGACCCTACGAGCAGTACTTC. Its protein is CASSLAGAGQGPYEQYF.

The sample holds a few counts of this clone. The V call is TRBV10-3, the J call TRBJ1-3; TRBD1 is a possible D gene (6 bases). With 4 bases removed from V and 4 bases from J, the gap between germline ends came to 14 bases. CDR1 ENHRY and CDR2 SYGVKD come from the germline V gene. CDR3 size: 15 residues. The CDR3 region has the DNA TGTGCCATCAGTGGACCCGGGCAGGGGGGAAACACCATATATTTT. This sequence encodes CAISGPGQGGNTIYF.

V gene TRBV27 combines with J gene TRBJ1-5; no clear D. Deletions cut 5 bases from V and 7 bases from J, with 15 bases between. This CDR3 is built from 14 residues. Per the germline V gene, CDR1 is MNHEY and CDR2 is SMNVEV (reference sequence). The CDR3 loop reads CASSITEGVQPQHF. As DNA, the CDR3 is TGTGCCAGCAGTATTACGGAGGGAGTACAGCCCCAGCATTTT.

This clone showed up just once. The rearrangement links TRBV18 to TRBJ1-4, with a tentative D call TRBD1 (5 bases). The CDR3 is 15 residues long. Germline CDR1 is KGHSH and CDR2 is LQKENI. The V and J ends lost 5 bases and 4 bases respectively, with 14 bases between them. CDR3 nucleotides: TGTGCCAGCTCATTTCGGCGACAGAGTAATGAAAAACTGTTTTTT. It yields the protein CASSFRRQSNEKLFF.

The rearrangement links TRBV5-4 to TRBJ2-7; 7 bases align to TRBD1. Looked up from germline, CDR1 is SGHNT and CDR2 is YYREEE (reference sequence). Germline trimming cut 1 base from V and 2 bases from J; bases unmatched to any gene: 9. CDR3 length: 16 amino acids. CDR3 loop: CASSLLYGDRAYEQYF. The CDR3 nucleotides read TGTGCCAGCAGCTTGCTTTATGGGGACAGAGCCTACGAGCAGTACTTC.

This clone appeared a few times. DNA for the CDR3: TGCAGCGCGATACCGGGAGGACTCTACGAGCAGTACTTC. Its protein product is CSAIPGGLYEQYF. This chain joins TRBV29-1 and TRBJ2-7; 7 bases are a match to TRBD2. V gave up 7 bases and J gave up 3 bases; unmatched junction bases: 9. Germline CDR1 reads SQVTM; CDR2 reads ANQGSEA. This CDR3 contains 13 residues.

The chain joins TRBV7-3 to TRBJ2-3; a weak D match, TRBD2 (6 bases). V was shortened by 7 bases and J by 7 bases, with 12 bases between the two germline ends. Per germline, CDR1 SGHTA and CDR2 FQGTGA. This CDR3 comprises 12 residues. The CDR3 coding sequence is TGTGCCAGCATGGGGGAGGTACATACGCAGTATTTT. Translation gives CASMGEVHTQYF.

This clone was found a few times. The V gene is TRBV27, the J gene TRBJ2-3; 11 bases fit TRBD2. Germline CDR1 is MNHEY and CDR2 is SMNVEV (reference sequence). V was clipped by 4 bases and J by 4 bases; unmatched bases: 4. This CDR3 has 15 residues. CDR3 sequence (DNA): TGTGCCAGCAGTTATGGGGGACTAGCGGCAGATACGCAGTATTTT. Translated: CASSYGGLAADTQYF.

The CDR3 region has the DNA TGTGCCAGCAGCCCGTCGGGGGCGAACACCGGGGAGCTGTTTTTT. It translates to CASSPSGANTGELFF. The rearrangement links TRBV7-3 to TRBJ2-2, with a weak D call TRBD2 (6 bases). The CDR3 runs 15 residues. V lost 5 bases to trimming and J lost 0 bases, with 10 bases between them. CDR1 is SGHTA, CDR2 FQGTGA, per germline.

The rearrangement links TRBV6-5 to TRBJ1-1, with 8 bases matching TRBD1. V was pared by 2 bases and J by 5 bases, with 7 bases of the junction left unmatched. The length of the CDR3 is 15 residues. Per the germline V gene, CDR1 is MNHEY and CDR2 is SVGAGI. The CDR3 loop is CASSYRGQGWTEAFF. CDR3 coding DNA: TGTGCCAGCAGTTACCGCGGACAGGGATGGACTGAAGCTTTCTTT.

This clone was counted once. J is TRBJ2-7 and V is TRBV25-1; 9 nucleotides line up with TRBD2. The germline CDR1 and CDR2 sequences are MGHDK and SYGVNS. Trimming cost V 4 bases and J 3 bases; bases outside gene matches: 13. This CDR3 comprises 17 residues. CDR3 sequence (DNA): TGTGCCAGCAGTGGACCGGGACTTAGCGGGAGCCTCTACGAGCAGTACTTC. It translates to CASSGPGLSGSLYEQYF.

The chain uses TRBV28 and TRBJ1-3; no reliable D call. Germline CDR1 is MDHEN and CDR2 is SYDVKM. The CDR3 sequence is 15 residues long. With 2 bases removed from V and 4 bases from J, the gap between germline ends came to 12 bases. The CDR3 is CASSLGGGRGNTIYF. The CDR3 DNA sequence: TGTGCCAGCAGTTTAGGCGGTGGAAGGGGAAACACCATATATTTT.

This clone came up a few times. The genes are TRBV5-4 and TRBJ2-3, with TRBD2 as a possible D gene (6 bases). The CDR3 runs 16 residues. Germline-derived CDR1 and CDR2 are SGHNT and YYREEE (reference sequence). With 3 bases removed from V and 5 bases from J, the gap between germline ends came to 19 bases. CDR3 nucleotide sequence: TGTGCCAGCAGCTCCAGGCGGGGTCTGGTGGGAGATACGCAGTATTTT. Translating it yields CASSSRRGLVGDTQYF. The full variable domain, its missing parts supplied by reference TRBV5-4 and TRBJ2-3, is ETGVTQSPTHLIKTRGQQVTLRCSSQSGHNTVSWYQQALGQGPQFIFQYYREEENGRGNFPPRFSGLQFPNYSSELNVNALELDDSALYLCASSSRRGLVGDTQYFGPGTRLTVL.

The chain recombines TRBV27 with TRBJ2-7; no clear D. From germline, CDR1 is MNHEY and CDR2 SMNVEV (reference sequence). The CDR3 covers 15 residues. V was cut by 3 bases and J by 0 bases, with 12 bases left in between. The CDR3 DNA sequence: TGTGCCAGCAGTTTTGCGTTCCTGAGCTCCTACGAGCAGTACTTC. Its translation: CASSFAFLSSYEQYF.

This clone was counted a single time. The chain is built from TRBV13 and TRBJ1-1; D gene unclear. CDR1 and CDR2 from the germline V gene are PRHDT and FYEKMQ (reference sequence). Trimming removed 5 bases from V and 5 bases from J, with 15 bases in between. The CDR3 is 14 residues long. In DNA form, the CDR3 reads TGTGCCAGCAGCCTACATACGGGTGGGACTGAAGCTTTCTTT. It encodes CASSLHTGGTEAFF.

The chain employs TRBV5-4 and TRBJ1-6; 9 nucleotides line up with TRBD1. The CDR3 is made up of 12 amino acids. Germline CDR1 SGHNT, CDR2 YYREEE (reference sequence). V lost 4 bases, J lost 19 bases, and 9 bases stayed unmatched. CDR3 sequence (DNA): TGTGCCAGCAGCCCCACAGGGGGCCCTATTCACTTT. The encoded protein is CASSPTGGPIHF.

The CDR3 spells CASSLAGKVVQETQYF. In nucleotides, the CDR3 is TGTGCCAGCAGCTTGGCAGGGAAGGTAGTTCAAGAGACCCAGTACTTC. This chain joins TRBV7-6 and TRBJ2-5; D is possibly TRBD1 (5 bases). V lost 3 bases and J lost 2, with 16 bases in between. The CDR3 is 16 residues long. Germline V gene data show CDR1 as SGHVS and CDR2 as FNYEAQ.

CDR3 loop: CASSPSLRVGLTEAFF. CDR3 nucleotides: TGTGCCAGCTCACCAAGCCTCAGGGTTGGTCTCACTGAAGCTTTCTTT. The chain couples TRBV18 to TRBJ1-1; a possible D gene is TRBD1 (5 bases). Trimming left V 2 bases short and J 4 bases short, with 17 bases between. CDR3 size: 16 residues. CDR1 is KGHSH, CDR2 LQKENI, per germline.

The CDR3 protein is CASSYDRGNEQYF. The CDR3 region has the DNA TGTGCCAGCAGTTACGACAGGGGAAACGAGCAGTACTTC. The chain is built from TRBV6-5 and TRBJ2-7; TRBD1 matches 8 bases. Germline V gives CDR1 MNHEY, CDR2 SVGAGI. The CDR3 length is 13 residues. Losses at the gene ends were 2 bases for V and 5 bases for J; bases not matched to a gene: 2.

The rearrangement uses TRBV6-1 and TRBJ2-7; 9 bases match TRBD1. The V and J ends lost 9 bases and 2 bases, in that order; junction bases with no gene match: 11. This CDR3 comprises 15 residues. In germline, CDR1 is MNHNS, CDR2 SASEGT. DNA of the CDR3: TGTGCCAGTAACAATCCGGGACAGGGACCCTACGAGCAGTACTTC. This codes for CASNNPGQGPYEQYF.

The genes are TRBV21-1 and TRBJ2-7; TRBD2 is the table's D call and was not checked against the DNA. TRBV21-1 corresponds to a pseudogene. The length of the CDR3 is 19 residues. CDR3 sequence reads: CASSTPGTSGRYLLYEQYF. CDR3 bases: TGTGCCAGCAGCACCCCCGGGACTAGCGGGAGGTATCTACTCTACGAGCAGTACTTC.

The rearrangement joins TRBV6-6 to TRBJ2-2; 7 bases align to TRBD1. With 6 bases clipped from V and 0 bases from J, the junction kept 4 bases outside the gene matches. Germline V gene data show CDR1 as MNHNY and CDR2 as SVGAGI (reference sequence). CDR3 length: 15 residues. CDR3 coding DNA: TGTGCCAGCAGATTACAGGGGCCGAACACCGGGGAGCTGTTTTTT. This sequence encodes CASRLQGPNTGELFF.

The chain links TRBV5-1 to TRBJ1-2; D is uncertain. V shed 9 bases and J shed 1 base, with 19 bases lying between them. The CDR3 totals 15 residues. The germline CDR1 and CDR2 sequences are SGHRS and YFSETQ. The CDR3 sequence: CATKPTGLYNYGYTF. The CDR3 DNA follows: TGCGCCACCAAACCGACCGGACTGTATAACTATGGCTACACCTTC. Using reference TRBV5-1 and TRBJ1-2 for the parts outside the CDR3, the full variable domain is KAGVTQTPRYLIKTRGQQVTLSCSPISGHRSVSWYQQTPGQGLQFLFEYFSETQRNKGNFPGRFSGRQFSNSRSEMNVSTLELGDSALYLCATKPTGLYNYGYTFGSGTRLTVV.

This chain joins TRBV27 and TRBJ1-1, with D perhaps TRBD1 (6 bases). Per the germline V gene, CDR1 is MNHEY and CDR2 is SMNVEV (reference sequence). With 4 bases removed from V and 0 bases from J, the gap between germline ends came to 12 bases. The CDR3 totals 15 residues. CDR3 DNA: TGTGCCAGCAGTTCCCCGACAGGTCTGAACACTGAAGCTTTCTTT. Its translation is CASSSPTGLNTEAFF.

The V gene is TRBV7-8, the J gene TRBJ2-1, with 8 bases identical to TRBD2. This CDR3 is 17 amino acids long. Germline values: CDR1 SGHVS, CDR2 FQNEAQ. With 2 bases clipped from V and 5 bases from J, the junction kept 11 bases outside the gene matches. DNA of the CDR3: TGTGCCAGCAGCTTACGACTTGGGACTAGGGATAACAATGAGCAGTTCTTC. Amino acid sequence: CASSLRLGTRDNNEQFF. The entire variable domain, with the rest obtained from reference TRBV7-8 and TRBJ2-1, is as follows: GAGVSQSPRYKVAKRGQDVALRCDPISGHVSLFWYQQALGQGPEFLTYFQNEAQLDKSGLPSDRFFAERPEGSVSTLKIQRTQQEDSAVYLCASSLRLGTRDNNEQFFGPGTRLTVL.